This T cell receptor beta chain was obtained from a study of shared clonotypes between healthy human individuals. Researchers ran the assay at a deep level. Sequenced by immunoSEQ multiplex PCR; TCRdb stores in-frame clones only, minus some. The sample contains some 2,000,000 clones, roughly 96% of which appear only once. This clone occurred once. Partitioning of CD4+ cells yielded a CD45RA+ naive subset and a CD45RA-negative memory subset. V was cut by 0 bases and J by 5 bases, with 12 bases left in between. Germline CDR1 SGDLS, CDR2 YYNGEE. This CDR3 is built from 15 residues. The sequence was collected from a man aged 18 to 29 in good health. V is TRBV9 and J is TRBJ1-5, with D possibly being TRBD1 (5 bases). The sample was naive CD4+ T cells sorted from blood. Noted subset: CD45RA+ positively selected. The CDR3 region is CASSVAGKSDQPQHF. The CDR3 bases are TGTGCCAGCAGCGTAGCAGGGAAGTCAGATCAGCCCCAGCATTTT.